The rows below give T cell receptor beta chains drawn from one sample of a study of neurological immune-mediated disorders. A single record per CDR3 protein comes from TCRdb applying MiXCR to the 5' RACE reads. This sample yields fewer than 60,000 distinct CDR3 sequences, of which about a tenth are seen a single time; over 4% belongs to the top ten. Sequencing used PBMCs. The receptors were sampled from a man between 70 and 80 years old with HTLV-1-associated myelopathy (HAM/TSP). CDR3s include the opening cysteine and the closing phenylalanine or tryptophan. Each record gives: clone size, J gene, V gene, D gene, CDR3 DNA, CDR3 protein. A D gene is named only where the DNA matches it firmly. Part of the rows lack a size; the others show once, few, many or a class for expanded clones.

>many|TRBJ1-1|TRBV28|-
TGTGCCAGCAGTTTATTAACAGGGAACACTGAAGCTTTCTTT
CASSLLTGNTEAFF
>many|TRBJ1-5|TRBV2|-
TGTGCCAGCAGTAGACAGATCAATCAGCCCCAGCATTTT
CASSRQINQPQHF
>-|TRBJ1-2|TRBV12-3/TRBV12-4|TRBD1
TGTGCCAGCAGATTTAGGGGGCTCTACAATGGCTACACCTTC
CASRFRGLYNGYTF
>medium-sized|TRBJ1-4|TRBV29-1|-
TGCAGCGCTCTACAGGCAACTAATGAAAAACTGTTTTTT
CSALQATNEKLFF
>many|TRBJ1-1|TRBV5-1|TRBD1
TGCGCCAGCAGCTTGGTAGCAGGGGGCTTTGGTGGGACTGAAGCTTTCTTT
CASSLVAGGFGGTEAFF
>many|TRBJ1-2|TRBV20-1|TRBD1
TGCAGTGCTAGACGACAGGGAAGCGGCTACACCTTC
CSARRQGSGYTF
>-|TRBJ2-7|TRBV5-1|-
TGCGCCAGCAGCTTGCTGGCTAGTAATGCCGACTACGAGCAGTACTTC
CASSLLASNADYEQYF
>many|TRBJ2-4|TRBV7-2|TRBD1
TGTGCCAGCAGCTCAGACCGCGACAGGGGCGGAAACATTCAGTACTTC
CASSSDRDRGGNIQYF
>many|TRBJ2-2|TRBV28|-
TGTGCCAGCATCGGCGGGCACACCGGGGAGCTGTTTTTT
CASIGGHTGELFF
>many|TRBJ2-2|TRBV5-1|TRBD1
TGCGCCAGCAACCCGGACAGGTTTACCGGGGAGCTGTTTTTT
CASNPDRFTGELFF
>many|TRBJ2-5|TRBV5-1|-
TGCGCCAGCAGCTATGGGGGCCCTCAAGAGACCCAGTACTTC
CASSYGGPQETQYF
>many|TRBJ1-5|TRBV15|-
TGTGCCACCAGCAGAGGAGGGGATGGGAATCAGCCCCAGCATTTT
CATSRGGDGNQPQHF
>few|TRBJ2-1|TRBV4-1|-
TGCGCCAGCAGCCCCAGGTCCTTCGTCCTAAACAATGAGCAGTTCTTC
CASSPRSFVLNNEQFF